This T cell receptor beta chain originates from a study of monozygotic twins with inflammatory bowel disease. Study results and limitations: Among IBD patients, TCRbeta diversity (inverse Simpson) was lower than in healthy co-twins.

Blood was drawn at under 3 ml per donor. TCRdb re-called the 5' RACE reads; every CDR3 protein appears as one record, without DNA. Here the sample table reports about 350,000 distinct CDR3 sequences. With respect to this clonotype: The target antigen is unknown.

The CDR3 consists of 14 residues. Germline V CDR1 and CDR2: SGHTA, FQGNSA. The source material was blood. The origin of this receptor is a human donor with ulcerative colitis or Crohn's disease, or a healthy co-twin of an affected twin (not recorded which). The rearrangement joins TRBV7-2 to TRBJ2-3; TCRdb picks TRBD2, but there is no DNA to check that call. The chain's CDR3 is CASSSSGGGDTQYF.